This TCR beta chain originates from a study of blood T cell repertoires in COVID-19. Libraries were prepared by immunoSEQ multiplex PCR; TCRdb keeps only in-frame clonotypes and omits some of them. The sample shows more than 200,000 clones, roughly 86% of them seen only once. CDR3 length: 12 residues. Deletions cut 0 bases from V and 6 bases from J, with 6 bases between. Germline CDR1 is SGHKS and CDR2 is YYEKEE (reference sequence). This TCR was recovered from a woman in her sixties with COVID-19, enrolled during active disease. The chain recombines TRBV5-5 with TRBJ2-5; D unresolved. The sequencing input was peripheral blood. The CDR3, as DNA: TGTGCCAGCAGCTTGGCTAGGCAGACCCAGTACTTC. Its protein is CASSLARQTQYF.